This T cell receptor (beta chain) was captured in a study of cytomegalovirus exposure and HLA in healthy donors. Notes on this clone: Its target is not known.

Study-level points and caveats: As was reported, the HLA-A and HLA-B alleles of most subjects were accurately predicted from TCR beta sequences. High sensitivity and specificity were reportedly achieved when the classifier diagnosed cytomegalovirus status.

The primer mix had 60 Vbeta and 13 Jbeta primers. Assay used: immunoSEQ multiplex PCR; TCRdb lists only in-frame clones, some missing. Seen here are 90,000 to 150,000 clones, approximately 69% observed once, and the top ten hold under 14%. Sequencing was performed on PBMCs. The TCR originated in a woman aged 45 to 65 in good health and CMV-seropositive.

As DNA, the CDR3 is TGCGCCAGCAGCCAGGCCGGGGGAACGGGAGAAAAACTGTTTTTT. This translates into CASSQAGGTGEKLFF. This rearrangement joins TRBV4-3 to TRBJ1-4, with D possibly TRBD1 on 5 matching bases. V lost 3 bases and J lost 8, with 16 bases in between. The CDR3 length is 15 residues. CDR1 LGHNA and CDR2 YSLEER come from the germline V gene.